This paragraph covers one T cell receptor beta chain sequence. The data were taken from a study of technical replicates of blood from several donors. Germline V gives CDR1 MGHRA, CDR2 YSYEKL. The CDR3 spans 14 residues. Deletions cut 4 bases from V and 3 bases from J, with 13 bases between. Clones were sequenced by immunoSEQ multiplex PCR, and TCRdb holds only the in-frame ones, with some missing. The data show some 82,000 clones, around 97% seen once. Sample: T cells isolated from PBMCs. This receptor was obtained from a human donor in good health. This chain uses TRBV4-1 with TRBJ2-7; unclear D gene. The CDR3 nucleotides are TGCGCCAGCAGCCCTTCTGAGTTGGTCTACGAGCAGTACTTC. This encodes CASSPSELVYEQYF.